This record covers a single TCR beta chain. Data came from immunoSEQ multiplex PCR; TCRdb stores just in-frame clones and leaves some out. The sample records tens of thousands of clones, roughly 84% being singletons. This specimen comes from a study of regulatory dendritic cells for organ transplantation. The germline V and J ends were trimmed by 2 bases and 2 bases, with 16 bases remaining between them. The CDR3 is made up of 17 amino acids. Germline CDR1 is MNHEY and CDR2 is SMNVEV (reference sequence). The sample comprised naive CD8+ T cells from blood. This sample's subset: CD45RA+ naive T cells. This receptor was taken from a human donor in good health. The V gene is TRBV27, the J gene TRBJ2-1; TRBD2 might be the D (6 bases). DNA of the CDR3: TGTGCCAGCAGTTTAAAAGGAGGGGCCATACCCTACAATGAGCAGTTCTTC. This codes for CASSLKGGAIPYNEQFF.